The 32 T cell receptor beta chains reported below all come from one sample, sequenced in a study of PD-1 blockade in classical Hodgkin lymphoma. Here immunoSEQ multiplex PCR was the method, and the copy in TCRdb shows in-frame clones only, minus some. The data hold under 8,500 clones, with more than 75% observed a single time. Regarding time point: cycle 4 day 1 (C4D1), after more than five weeks of nivolumab. Every patient had relapsed following autologous stem cell transplantation, and cohorts differed in brentuximab vedotin exposure. Magnetic negative selection was used to purify CD4+ T cells from thawed PBMCs. Source: CD4+ T cells from blood, taken before the fourth cycle of nivolumab. The receptors originated from a human donor with classical Hodgkin lymphoma.

This sequence joins TRBV2 and TRBJ1-2; 11 bases agree with TRBD1. Per germline, CDR1 SNHLY and CDR2 FYNNEI. V dropped 6 bases and J dropped 2; count of bases not matched to a gene: 2. The CDR3 is 14 residues long. CDR3 in amino acids: CASRGTGGNYGYTF. CDR3 nucleotide sequence: TGTGCCAGCAGGGGGACAGGGGGAAACTATGGCTACACCTTC.

This clone has just one count. The chain is built from TRBV19 and TRBJ2-7; 10 bases line up with TRBD2. Unmatched junction bases numbered 6, after V lost 4 bases and J lost 0 bases. From germline, CDR1 is LNHDA and CDR2 SQIVND (reference sequence). The length of the CDR3 is 16 residues. CDR3 sequence reads: CASSTISGGSSYEQYF. The CDR3 DNA sequence: TGTGCCAGTAGTACGATTAGCGGGGGGAGCTCCTACGAGCAGTACTTC. Full variable domain (missing parts from reference TRBV19 and TRBJ2-7): DGGITQSPKYLFRKEGQNVTLSCEQNLNHDAMYWYRQDPGQGLRLIYYSQIVNDFQKGDIAEGYSVSREKKESFPLTVTSAQKNPTAFYLCASSTISGGSSYEQYFGPGTRLTVT.

The CDR3 DNA reads TGTGCCAGCAGTTACCGGGCTGGTGCAGGGTACCACGAGCAGTACTTC. Residues: CASSYRAGAGYHEQYF. This chain links TRBV6-5 with TRBJ2-7, with D possibly TRBD1 on 5 matching bases. Germline CDR1 is MNHEY and CDR2 is SVGAGI. The CDR3 sequence is 16 residues long. Trimming left V 2 bases short and J 5 bases short, with 19 bases between.

In this sample, this clone turned up once. The chain uses TRBV5-1 and TRBJ1-1, with D unclear. V gave up 1 base and J gave up 8 bases, with 9 bases separating them. This CDR3 spans 12 amino acids. The germline gives CDR1 SGHRS, CDR2 YFSETQ. The CDR3 sequence is CASSLPSTEAFF. The CDR3 coding sequence is TGCGCCAGCAGCTTGCCCTCCACAGAAGCTTTCTTT.

The rearrangement links TRBV19 to TRBJ2-3; D may be TRBD2 (6 bases). Between the trimmed V and J ends, which lost 5 bases and 0 bases, there was a span of 15 bases. Germline CDR1 LNHDA, CDR2 SQIVND (reference sequence). The CDR3 is made up of 16 amino acids. In DNA form, the CDR3 reads TGTGCCAGTAGTGGGACCTGGGACTCTAGCACAGATACGCAGTATTTT. This translates into CASSGTWDSSTDTQYF.

The CDR3 sequence is CASSVELRTDNEQFF. The CDR3 region has the DNA TGTGCCAGCAGCGTAGAACTCCGAACCGACAATGAGCAGTTCTTC. This chain uses TRBV9 with TRBJ2-1, with D unresolved. CDR3 length: 15 amino acids. V lost 0 bases and J 5 bases, leaving 12 bases between the germline ends. Germline V lookup: CDR1 SGDLS, CDR2 YYNGEE. Based on the CDR3 plus reference TRBV9 and TRBJ2-1, the full variable domain is DSGVTQTPKHLITATGQRVTLRCSPRSGDLSVYWYQQSLDQGLQFLIQYYNGEERAKGNILERFSAQQFPDLHSELNLSSLELGDSALYFCASSVELRTDNEQFFGPGTRLTVL.

The chain combines TRBV12-5 with TRBJ2-7, with D possibly being TRBD1 (6 bases). The CDR3 has 14 amino acids. Deletions cut 6 bases from V and 0 bases from J, with 12 bases between. The germline V gene has CDR1 LGHNT and CDR2 FRNRAP. This chain's CDR3 is CASGARGPSYEQYF. The CDR3 DNA is TGTGCTAGTGGCGCCAGGGGTCCCTCCTACGAGCAGTACTTC.

The chain uses TRBV19 and TRBJ2-2; TRBD1 agrees at 7 bases. Losses at the gene ends were 11 bases for V and 5 bases for J; bases not matched to a gene: 11. CDR1 is LNHDA, CDR2 SQIVND, per germline (reference sequence). This CDR3 has 14 amino acids. The chain's CDR3 is CASTLTGRTGELFF. DNA of the CDR3: TGTGCCTCAACCCTGACAGGGCGGACCGGGGAGCTGTTTTTT.

The chain uses TRBV7-9 and TRBJ2-5, with D possibly being TRBD2 (5 bases). The germline gives CDR1 SEHNR, CDR2 FQNEAQ (reference sequence). The CDR3 runs to 14 residues. The V gene lost 0 bases and the J gene lost 7 bases, with 12 bases spanning the gap. The CDR3 region is CASSLALGAGTQYF. The CDR3 DNA reads TGTGCCAGCAGCTTAGCACTAGGCGCGGGGACCCAGTACTTC.

This sequence joins TRBV6-1 and TRBJ2-2, with unresolved D. The length of the CDR3 is 13 residues. V lost 3 bases and J 5 bases, leaving 7 bases between the germline ends. Per germline, CDR1 MNHNS and CDR2 SASEGT. The CDR3 is CASSDYGTGELFF. CDR3 nucleotide sequence: TGTGCCAGCAGTGATTATGGAACCGGGGAGCTGTTTTTT.

This chain links TRBV19 with TRBJ2-3; D ambiguous. The CDR3 contains 16 residues. V dropped 4 bases and J dropped 1 base, with 15 bases sitting between them. Germline lookup yields CDR1 LNHDA and CDR2 SQIVND (reference sequence). DNA for the CDR3: TGTGCCAGTAGTAAAGAGATGGGTGGAGGCACAGATACGCAGTATTTT. It specifies CASSKEMGGGTDTQYF.

This clone showed up just once. V is TRBV23-1 and J is TRBJ1-5; D is unresolved. TRBV23-1 is sorted into the ORF group, with uncertain function. The CDR3 consists of 15 residues. The V and J ends lost 3 bases and 1 base respectively, with 10 bases between them. The DNA of the CDR3 is TGCGCCAGCAGTCATCTCATGGGCAGCAATCAGCCCCAGCATTTT. Its translation: CASSHLMGSNQPQHF.

V usage is TRBV5-1 and J usage is TRBJ2-3; possible D gene TRBD2, 6 bases. This CDR3 is built from 14 residues. Trimming cost V 7 bases and J 7 bases, with 19 bases left between them. Germline loops: CDR1 SGHRS, CDR2 YFSETQ. The CDR3 DNA is TGCGCCAGCGCCCAAGTTGCGGGGAAAAATACGCAGTATTTT. This translates into CASAQVAGKNTQYF. The full variable domain, in which reference TRBV5-1 and TRBJ2-3 provide the parts outside the CDR3, is KAGVTQTPRYLIKTRGQQVTLSCSPISGHRSVSWYQQTPGQGLQFLFEYFSETQRNKGNFPGRFSGRQFSNSRSEMNVSTLELGDSALYLCASAQVAGKNTQYFGPGTRLTVL.

The V call is TRBV5-1, the J call TRBJ2-7; 8 positions agree with TRBD2. Germline V gives CDR1 SGHRS, CDR2 YFSETQ. The CDR3 sequence is 13 residues long. The V segment lost 1 base and the J segment 4 bases; nucleotides outside the gene matches: 1. The CDR3 loop is CASSLPSGYEQYF. The CDR3, as DNA: TGCGCCAGCAGCTTGCCTAGCGGGTACGAGCAGTACTTC.

The V call is TRBV7-6, the J call TRBJ2-5; D perhaps matches TRBD2 (6 bases). CDR1 SGHVS and CDR2 FNYEAQ come from the germline V gene. The V and J ends lost 4 bases and 2 bases respectively, with 14 bases between them. The CDR3 totals 15 residues. CDR3 residues: CASSSRSLAQETQYF. CDR3 in DNA: TGTGCCAGCAGCTCGCGGTCTCTAGCGCAAGAGACCCAGTACTTC.

This clone was detected a few times. The rearrangement uses TRBV10-1 and TRBJ2-5; TRBD1 matches 12 bases. The CDR3 has 15 residues. Germline V gives CDR1 WNHNN, CDR2 SYGVQD (reference sequence). Unmatched junction bases numbered 3, after V lost 2 bases and J lost 5 bases. CDR3 nucleotides: TGCGCCAGCAGTGAGGGGACAGGGGGCCGGGAGACCCAGTACTTC. Translated, it gives CASSEGTGGRETQYF.

This rearrangement joins TRBV2 to TRBJ1-5; D is unclear. V was clipped by 8 bases and J by 4 bases, with 18 bases between them. Germline V gene data show CDR1 as SNHLY and CDR2 as FYNNEI. The CDR3 loop spans 15 amino acids. CDR3 loop: CASGGLTARNQPQHF. CDR3 coding DNA: TGTGCCAGCGGCGGTTTGACCGCCCGAAATCAGCCCCAGCATTTT. Full variable domain (rest looked up from reference TRBV2 and TRBJ1-5): EPEVTQTPSHQVTQMGQEVILRCVPISNHLYFYWYRQILGQKVEFLVSFYNNEISEKSEIFDDQFSVERPDGSNFTLKIRSTKLEDSAMYFCASGGLTARNQPQHFGDGTRLSIL.

The chain uses TRBV5-6 and TRBJ2-3; D is uncertain. The V gene's germline CDR1 is SGHDT and CDR2 YYEEEE. The CDR3 runs to 14 residues. The V and J ends lost 1 base and 5 bases respectively, with 11 bases between them. CDR3 sequence reads: CASSLFGPLDTQYF. In DNA, the CDR3 is TGTGCCAGCAGCTTGTTCGGCCCGTTAGATACGCAGTATTTT.

The chain couples TRBV5-1 to TRBJ2-2; no definite D call. Trimming removed 0 bases from V and 2 bases from J, with 8 bases in between. The CDR3 length is 15 residues. Germline values: CDR1 SGHRS, CDR2 YFSETQ. CDR3 in amino acids: CASSLDMTNTGELFF. The DNA for the CDR3 is TGCGCCAGCAGCTTGGATATGACTAACACCGGGGAGCTGTTTTTT. Variable domain in full (rest from reference TRBV5-1 and TRBJ2-2): KAGVTQTPRYLIKTRGQQVTLSCSPISGHRSVSWYQQTPGQGLQFLFEYFSETQRNKGNFPGRFSGRQFSNSRSEMNVSTLELGDSALYLCASSLDMTNTGELFFGEGSRLTVL.

This chain joins TRBV7-9 and TRBJ1-1, with D unclear. This CDR3 has 13 residues. Germline assignment: CDR1 SEHNR and CDR2 FQNEAQ (reference sequence). V shed 5 bases and J shed 7 bases, with 14 bases lying between them. CDR3 sequence reads: CASSTQSVGEAFF. The CDR3 nucleotides are TGTGCCAGCAGCACCCAATCGGTGGGTGAAGCTTTCTTT.

V usage is TRBV7-6 and J usage is TRBJ2-1; TRBD2 might be the D (6 bases). The CDR3 covers 14 residues. V was pared by 4 bases and J by 3 bases, with 10 bases between. Germline V gives CDR1 SGHVS, CDR2 FNYEAQ. For the CDR3, the DNA is TGTGCCAGCAGCTCGGGACTCGTCTACAATGAGCAGTTCTTC. Translated: CASSSGLVYNEQFF.

The rearrangement links TRBV19 to TRBJ1-5; no clear D gene. The CDR3 extends over 12 amino acids. V lost 3 bases, J lost 0 bases, and 0 bases lay in between. The germline V gene has CDR1 LNHDA and CDR2 SQIVND (reference sequence). The CDR3 bases are TGTGCCAGTAGTATTAGCAATCAGCCCCAGCATTTT. Protein: CASSISNQPQHF.

The chain couples TRBV4-2 to TRBJ2-7; 9 bases fit TRBD2. Losses at the gene ends were 0 bases for V and 0 bases for J; bases not matched to a gene: 6. The germline gives CDR1 LGHNA, CDR2 YNFKEQ. This CDR3 comprises 17 residues. The CDR3 reads CASSQDLLAGSSYEQYF. Here the CDR3 DNA reads TGTGCCAGCAGCCAAGATTTGCTAGCGGGAAGCTCCTACGAGCAGTACTTC.

This chain uses TRBV7-9 with TRBJ2-7; 8 nucleotides align to TRBD2. Germline lookup yields CDR1 SEHNR and CDR2 FQNEAQ (reference sequence). CDR3 length: 13 amino acids. J was trimmed by 4 bases and V by 4 bases; bases with no gene match: 3. CDR3 sequence: CASSSIAGYEQYF. DNA of the CDR3: TGTGCCAGCAGCTCCATAGCGGGATACGAGCAGTACTTC. Drawing the rest from reference TRBV7-9 and TRBJ2-7, the complete variable domain is DTGVSQNPRHKITKRGQNVTFRCDPISEHNRLYWYRQTLGQGPEFLTYFQNEAQLEKSRLLSDRFSAERPKGSFSTLEIQRTEQGDSAMYLCASSSIAGYEQYFGPGTRLTVT.

The V call is TRBV30, the J call TRBJ1-1; D is uncertain. With 0 bases removed from V and 9 bases from J, the gap between germline ends came to 11 bases. The CDR3 length is 12 residues. The germline V gene has CDR1 GTSNPN and CDR2 SVGIG (reference sequence). In nucleotides, the CDR3 is TGTGCCTGGAGTGTTCTCAGGCCGCAAGCTTTCTTT. It specifies CAWSVLRPQAFF. Full variable domain (rest looked up from reference TRBV30 and TRBJ1-1): SQTIHQWPATLVQPVGSPLSLECTVEGTSNPNLYWYRQAAGRGLQLLFYSVGIGQISSEVPQNLSASRPQDRQFILSSKKLLLSDSGFYLCAWSVLRPQAFFGQGTRLTVV.

This chain uses TRBV29-1 with TRBJ1-2, with D possibly matching TRBD1 (5 bases). Trimming took 5 bases from V and 0 from J, leaving 19 bases between them. The CDR3 spans 16 residues. The germline V gene has CDR1 SQVTM and CDR2 ANQGSEA. CDR3 sequence reads: CSVTPTAWNPNYGYTF. DNA for the CDR3: TGCAGCGTTACTCCGACAGCCTGGAACCCTAACTATGGCTACACCTTC.

The V call is TRBV5-1, the J call TRBJ2-7; 14 positions match TRBD2. J gave up 6 bases and V 4 bases, and 9 bases lay outside the gene matches. CDR1 SGHRS and CDR2 YFSETQ come from the germline V gene. The CDR3 length is 16 residues. CDR3 region: CASSPQTSGGAGEQYF. The CDR3 DNA reads as TGCGCCAGCAGCCCCCAGACTAGCGGGGGGGCGGGCGAGCAGTACTTC.

The sample holds one count of this clone. The chain carries TRBV5-1 and TRBJ2-2; the D gene could be TRBD1 or TRBD2 (5 bases each). The V and J ends lost 4 bases and 6 bases respectively, with 22 bases between them. Germline CDR1 and CDR2: SGHRS and YFSETQ. The CDR3 sequence is 17 residues long. CDR3 protein: CASSPRTGYAEAGELFF. The DNA of the CDR3 is TGCGCCAGCAGCCCGCGTACAGGTTACGCGGAGGCCGGGGAGCTGTTTTTT. The full variable domain, its missing parts supplied by reference TRBV5-1 and TRBJ2-2, is KAGVTQTPRYLIKTRGQQVTLSCSPISGHRSVSWYQQTPGQGLQFLFEYFSETQRNKGNFPGRFSGRQFSNSRSEMNVSTLELGDSALYLCASSPRTGYAEAGELFFGEGSRLTVL.

The rearrangement joins TRBV14 to TRBJ2-7; TRBD2 agrees at 12 bases. The CDR3 loop spans 15 amino acids. Per germline, CDR1 SGHDN and CDR2 FVKESK. The V and J ends lost 6 bases and 4 bases, in that order; junction bases with no gene match: 7. Here the CDR3 DNA reads TGTGCCAGCAGGTCCGGACTAGCGGGACTTTACGAGCAGTACTTC. This sequence encodes CASRSGLAGLYEQYF.

CDR3 residues: CASSPGPQSVGSGANVLTF. The DNA of the CDR3 is TGCGCCAGCAGCCCGGGACCGCAGTCGGTCGGCTCTGGGGCCAACGTCCTGACTTTC. V and J are TRBV5-1 and TRBJ2-6; possibly TRBD1 or TRBD2 for D (5 bases each). The length of the CDR3 is 19 residues. V was pared by 4 bases and J by 0 bases, with 20 bases between. CDR1 and CDR2 (germline): SGHRS, YFSETQ. The full variable domain, its missing parts supplied by reference TRBV5-1 and TRBJ2-6, is KAGVTQTPRYLIKTRGQQVTLSCSPISGHRSVSWYQQTPGQGLQFLFEYFSETQRNKGNFPGRFSGRQFSNSRSEMNVSTLELGDSALYLCASSPGPQSVGSGANVLTFGAGSRLTVL.

The rearrangement links TRBV5-1 to TRBJ1-4, with a weak D call TRBD1 (5 bases). This CDR3 region has 13 residues. V was cut by 5 bases and J by 4 bases, with 9 bases left in between. Germline V CDR1 and CDR2: SGHRS, YFSETQ. CDR3 region: CASRVGLNEKLFF. DNA for the CDR3: TGCGCCAGCAGGGTGGGACTTAATGAAAAACTGTTTTTT.

This sequence joins TRBV18 and TRBJ2-2; D remains ambiguous. The CDR3 has 16 residues. Trimming took 3 bases from V and 2 from J, leaving 13 bases between them. Germline CDR1 is KGHSH and CDR2 is LQKENI. CDR3 nucleotide sequence: TGTGCCAGCTCACCGCGACAAGACCTAAACACCGGGGAGCTGTTTTTT. Translated: CASSPRQDLNTGELFF.